A selection of T cell receptor beta chains follows, all from one sample in a study of blood T cell repertoires in COVID-19. Method: immunoSEQ multiplex PCR; TCRdb's copy keeps in-frame clones and lacks some. The repertoire holds 120,000 or so clones, with 65% to 85% as singletons. The sequenced material came from peripheral blood. The receptors derive from an elderly man with active or convalescent COVID-19. The CDR3 runs from the conserved cysteine through the conserved F or W.

cdr3_aa	v_call	j_call
CASSLAGREGTEAFF	TRBV5-1	TRBJ1-1
CASSPPIAGRGTDTQYF	TRBV12-1	TRBJ2-3
CASSRGLAGEGQYF	TRBV7-2	TRBJ2-7
CASSVAWERTGELFF	TRBV9	TRBJ2-2
CASSLRLGAEAFF	TRBV12-3/TRBV12-4	TRBJ1-1
CASRTSGVNTGELFF	TRBV7-3	TRBJ2-2
CASSQRGTGHHEQYF	TRBV6-5	TRBJ2-7
CASSYHRGAQETQYF	TRBV5-8	TRBJ2-5
CASSLKLAGAVYNEQFF	TRBV7-6	TRBJ2-1
CASSPSRDSGEQYF	TRBV7-2	TRBJ2-7
CATTLSKTGANVLTF	TRBV19	TRBJ2-6
CAITTGTSVGTQYF	TRBV7-9	TRBJ2-5
CASSSQPLAGPPETQYF	TRBV3-1/TRBV3-2	TRBJ2-5
CASSSGQGADTQYF	TRBV7-9	TRBJ2-3
CASSLGRQETQYF	TRBV12-3/TRBV12-4	TRBJ2-5
CASSLRTGPSTGELFF	TRBV27	TRBJ2-2
CASSPEGGRRLFF	TRBV3-1/TRBV3-2	TRBJ1-4
CASSNARGATNEKLFF	TRBV18	TRBJ1-4
CASSLSGQETQYF	TRBV19	TRBJ2-5
CASSLGVYSEAFF	TRBV7-2	TRBJ1-1
CAIGSSEGNTIYF	TRBV10-3	TRBJ1-3
CASSFRGASDTEAFF	TRBV7-2	TRBJ1-1
CASVETGGPGANVLTF	TRBV7-9	TRBJ2-6
CAKTGIGYTF	TRBV10-1	TRBJ1-2
CASSPPGQLNSPLHF	TRBV7-2	TRBJ1-6
CASSLAPPGQGIYGYTF	TRBV7-2	TRBJ1-2
CASSLLGGGTQTQYF	TRBV5-5	TRBJ2-5
CASSVGDRNTEAFF	TRBV2	TRBJ1-1
CASSVGLGYTF	TRBV2	TRBJ1-2
CSASRGQGTGELFF	TRBV20-1	TRBJ2-2
CSVQRGQGIYEQYF	TRBV29-1	TRBJ2-7
CASSFWDRGTDTQYF	TRBV19	TRBJ2-3
CASSVTGEAGELFF	TRBV6-4	TRBJ2-2
CATTGVDRELFF	TRBV10-3	TRBJ2-2
CASSQEASYGYTF	TRBV4-3	TRBJ1-2
CASSLLTDSNQPQHF	TRBV18	TRBJ1-5
CASSRRGQVELFF	TRBV6-2/TRBV6-3	TRBJ2-2
CASSLAGEDTQYF	TRBV7-9	TRBJ2-3
CASSQDGATSNYGYTF	TRBV4-3	TRBJ1-2
CSAGKGVGTGELFF	TRBV29-1	TRBJ2-2
CASSIGGAGEKLFF	TRBV7-2	TRBJ1-4
CASSRIKTGGNTEAFF	TRBV18	TRBJ1-1
CASRGGGKSGNTIYF	TRBV7-2	TRBJ1-3
CASSSTGTPYEQYF	TRBV5-4	TRBJ2-7
CASSIDPGQGRNSPLHF	TRBV19	TRBJ1-6
CSASVDNNEQFF	TRBV20-1	TRBJ2-1
CSVAGGTGTERAFF	TRBV29-1	TRBJ1-1
CASSLRQGGTGSPLHF	TRBV7-3	TRBJ1-6